This T cell receptor beta chain is drawn from a study of blood T cell repertoires in COVID-19. The Seattle site enrolled patients during active infection and followed them longitudinally. The CDR3 spans 16 residues. CDR1 MNHEY and CDR2 SMNVEV come from the germline V gene (reference sequence). V lost 9 bases to trimming and J lost 3 bases; unmatched junction nucleotides: 13. How the authors handled the data: Cell counts per sample came from amplifying reference gene primers. Clones were sequenced by immunoSEQ multiplex PCR, and TCRdb holds only the in-frame ones, with some missing. That table supplies the V and J calls and clone size; D and trimming were determined from the DNA. The sample includes under 300,000 clones, 90% seen only once; the top ten take 2.1%.

This chain joins TRBV27 and TRBJ2-3, with TRBD2 identical over 9 bases. This receptor was obtained from a woman aged 55-70 years with COVID-19, enrolled during active disease. The sample taken for sequencing was peripheral blood. This chain's CDR3 is CASSYTGGGGTDTQYF. CDR3 in DNA: TGTGCCAGTTCGTACACCGGCGGGGGGGGGACAGATACGCAGTATTTT.